This passage covers 30 T cell receptor beta chains from one sample sequenced in a study of vaccination effects on CD4 cells after COVID-19. Profiling relied on immunoSEQ multiplex PCR, and the TCRdb table lists in-frame clones only, not all of them. The top ten hold approximately 16% of the sample, which has roughly 46,000 clones, 74% seen once. Viral peptide pools were used in the ViraFEST assay to expand antigen-specific CD4+ T cells, and sequencing came afterward. Culturing for roughly 9 days preceded CD4+ T cell isolation. All study participants received two doses of BNT162b2 or mRNA-1273 vaccine. Their cognate antigens are unknown. This specimen consisted of CD4+ T cells from PBMCs cultured with HCoV-OC43 spike peptides, obtained after COVID-19 vaccination. The subset is: HCoV-OC43 spike overlapping peptide pool stimulation. The receptors come from a human donor who received a COVID-19 vaccine.

J is TRBJ2-3 and V is TRBV13, with 7 bases that match TRBD2. The CDR3 is made up of 15 amino acids. Germline assignment: CDR1 PRHDT and CDR2 FYEKMQ (reference sequence). V lost 5 bases to trimming and J lost 3 bases; unmatched junction nucleotides: 8. The DNA of the CDR3 is TGTGCCAGCAGCCCCCCCGGGGGGTTTACAGATACGCAGTATTTT. This encodes CASSPPGGFTDTQYF.

The genes are TRBV5-4 and TRBJ2-5; the D is unclear. There are 14 residues in the CDR3. V shed 0 bases and J shed 5 bases, with 11 bases lying between them. Germline CDR1 reads SGHNT; CDR2 reads YYREEE (reference sequence). CDR3 nucleotide sequence: TGTGCCAGCAGCTTGGGGCTGAGAAGGGAGACCCAGTACTTC. Translating gives CASSLGLRRETQYF.

V usage is TRBV6-5 and J usage is TRBJ1-4; the D gene is possibly TRBD1 (6 bases). CDR1 and CDR2 from the germline V gene are MNHEY and SVGAGI. CDR3 length: 13 amino acids. V shed 6 bases and J shed 5 bases, with 10 bases lying between them. For the CDR3, the DNA is TGTGCCAGCAGGACAGGAAAAAATGAAAAACTGTTTTTT. Its translation is CASRTGKNEKLFF.

This chain connects TRBV5-1 to TRBJ2-7, with D uncertain. Germline V gene sequence: CDR1 SGHRS, CDR2 YFSETQ. The CDR3 is made up of 13 amino acids. Trimming took 0 bases from V and 6 from J, leaving 10 bases between them. CDR3 residues: CASSLEVGIEQYF. DNA of the CDR3: TGCGCCAGCAGCTTGGAGGTGGGAATCGAGCAGTACTTC.

The CDR3 here is CASSLRGGQGGSTEAFF. The CDR3 region has the DNA TGTGCCAGCAGCTTAAGGGGCGGACAGGGAGGGAGCACTGAAGCTTTCTTT. The V and J genes are TRBV7-6 and TRBJ1-1; 8 bases map to TRBD1. The germline CDR1 and CDR2 sequences are SGHVS and FNYEAQ. V lost 2 bases and J lost 4; bases outside the gene matches: 12. The CDR3 sequence is 17 residues long.

J is TRBJ2-7 and V is TRBV11-2; D perhaps matches TRBD1 (5 bases). CDR1 and CDR2 (germline): SGHAT, FQNNGV. CDR3 length equals 15 residues. Trimming left V 2 bases short and J 2 bases short, with 13 bases between. The CDR3 coding sequence is TGTGCCAGCAGCTTAAGCTATGGGGCGGCCTACGAGCAGTACTTC. Translating it yields CASSLSYGAAYEQYF.

The rearrangement links TRBV6-5 to TRBJ2-5, with 7 positions matching TRBD2. V shed 0 bases and J 13 bases; nucleotides not matched to a gene: 5. The CDR3 spans 12 residues. Germline V gives CDR1 MNHEY, CDR2 SVGAGI. CDR3 DNA sequence: TGTGCCAGCAGTTACTCCGCGGGGGTCCCGTACTTC. This gives the protein CASSYSAGVPYF.

The chain uses TRBV6-5 and TRBJ2-3, with TRBD1 matching 10 bases. Germline loops: CDR1 MNHEY, CDR2 SVGAGI. The CDR3 contains 15 residues. V was clipped by 6 bases and J by 4 bases; unmatched bases: 7. The CDR3 region has the DNA TGTGCCAGCAGAGGACAGGGGGGGCAGTCAGATACGCAGTATTTT. Amino acid sequence: CASRGQGGQSDTQYF.

This clone has a single count. This chain links TRBV4-1 with TRBJ2-5, with a possible D match to TRBD1 (7 bases). This CDR3 has 18 residues. Germline-derived CDR1 and CDR2 are MGHRA and YSYEKL. V was shortened by 0 bases and J by 4 bases, with 21 bases between the two germline ends. In DNA, the CDR3 is TGCGCCAGCAGCCAAGAGAGGAGGGGGCCGGCTAACTTAGAGACCCAGTACTTC. It translates to CASSQERRGPANLETQYF.

This rearrangement joins TRBV6-4 to TRBJ2-5; no definite D call. Germline CDR1 is MRHNA and CDR2 is SNTAGT. V lost 4 bases and J 1 base, leaving 19 bases between the germline ends. This CDR3 region has 17 residues. Here the CDR3 DNA reads TGTGCCAGCAGTGTGAGAATGCCCCGGAGTCTCCAAGAGACCCAGTACTTC. Protein product: CASSVRMPRSLQETQYF.

This clone came up once. The chain uses TRBV29-1 and TRBJ1-1; D is unresolved. The CDR3 runs to 13 residues. V was cut by 3 bases and J by 0 bases, with 8 bases left in between. Germline CDR1 SQVTM, CDR2 ANQGSEA. The CDR3 sequence is CSVDTSLNTEAFF. The CDR3 nucleotides are TGCAGCGTTGATACATCCTTGAACACTGAAGCTTTCTTT.

V and J are TRBV29-1 and TRBJ1-3; 7 bases line up with TRBD1. CDR3 size: 15 residues. V was pared by 4 bases and J by 0 bases, with 6 bases of the junction left unmatched. The germline V gene encodes CDR1 SQVTM and CDR2 ANQGSEA. The CDR3 DNA reads as TGCAGCGTTGGGGACAGTCCCAACTCTGGAAACACCATATATTTT. Amino acids: CSVGDSPNSGNTIYF.

The chain is built from TRBV6-5 and TRBJ1-4; D call uncertain. The CDR3 is 15 amino acids. The V and J ends lost 0 bases and 0 bases respectively, with 5 bases between them. Germline V CDR1 and CDR2: MNHEY, SVGAGI. For the CDR3, the DNA is TGTGCCAGCAGTTACTCGGGTGCAACTAATGAAAAACTGTTTTTT. This codes for CASSYSGATNEKLFF.

The chain combines TRBV5-4 with TRBJ2-1, with TRBD2 as a possible D gene (5 bases). CDR1 and CDR2 (germline): SGHNT, YYREEE (reference sequence). The CDR3 runs 13 residues. Between the trimmed V and J ends, which lost 4 bases and 7 bases, there was a span of 12 bases. In DNA form, the CDR3 reads TGTGCCAGCAGCCCGCCCAGCGGTAATGAGCAGTTCTTC. It encodes CASSPPSGNEQFF.

This clone has only a few counts. V gene TRBV10-3 combines with J gene TRBJ2-2, with D maybe TRBD1 (5 bases). This CDR3 contains 14 residues. Between the trimmed V and J ends, which lost 2 bases and 4 bases, there was a span of 8 bases. Germline V gives CDR1 ENHRY, CDR2 SYGVKD. DNA of the CDR3: TGTGCCATCAGTGAGCAGGGCCGCACCGGGGAGCTGTTTTTT. Translated: CAISEQGRTGELFF.

The chain combines TRBV7-2 with TRBJ1-2; D unclear. The germline CDR1 and CDR2 sequences are SGHTA and FQGNSA. Trimming pared 1 base from V and 4 bases from J, leaving 13 bases between. This CDR3 has 15 amino acids. The CDR3 protein is CASSLGAPDTYGYTF. CDR3 sequence (DNA): TGTGCCAGCAGCTTAGGAGCACCTGATACCTATGGCTACACCTTC.

This chain uses TRBV2 with TRBJ1-1, with D maybe TRBD1 (5 bases). This CDR3 is 20 amino acids long. Germline lookup yields CDR1 SNHLY and CDR2 FYNNEI. V was shortened by 6 bases and J by 1 base, with 30 bases between the two germline ends. CDR3 protein: CASREGRGRPGWGGNTEAFF. In DNA, the CDR3 is TGTGCCAGCAGGGAGGGGCGGGGCAGGCCCGGTTGGGGTGGGAACACTGAAGCTTTCTTT.

The chain couples TRBV6-4 to TRBJ1-2; possible D gene TRBD1, 5 bases. Germline CDR1 and CDR2: MRHNA and SNTAGT. The CDR3 sequence is 15 residues long. Trimming pared 7 bases from V and 6 bases from J, leaving 21 bases between. CDR3 nucleotide sequence: TGTGCCAGCATGAGCGACAGCGGAGAGGGTAATGGCTACACCTTC. It translates to CASMSDSGEGNGYTF.

The chain couples TRBV15 to TRBJ1-2; a possible D gene is TRBD1 (5 bases). The germline V gene has CDR1 LNHNV and CDR2 YYDKDF (reference sequence). The CDR3 sequence is 16 residues long. V lost 5 bases to trimming and J lost 1 base, with 17 bases between them. As DNA, the CDR3 is TGTGCCACCAGCGGACACACATTTTCTTATAACTATGGCTACACCTTC. It translates to CATSGHTFSYNYGYTF.

The chain carries TRBV10-3 and TRBJ1-4, with 9 bases fitting TRBD1. Germline assignment: CDR1 ENHRY and CDR2 SYGVKD. V shed 6 bases and J 8 bases; nucleotides not matched to a gene: 7. The CDR3 consists of 14 residues. The CDR3 reads CAIRETGGREKLFF. In DNA form, the CDR3 reads TGTGCCATCAGAGAGACAGGGGGAAGGGAAAAACTGTTTTTT.

This sequence joins TRBV14 and TRBJ2-1, with D hard to call. V was shortened by 3 bases and J by 0 bases, with 9 bases between the two germline ends. Germline V gene sequence: CDR1 SGHDN, CDR2 FVKESK. The CDR3 is 15 amino acids. As DNA, the CDR3 is TGTGCCAGCAGCCACCTATCCACCTCCTACAATGAGCAGTTCTTC. Protein: CASSHLSTSYNEQFF.

V is TRBV6-5 and J is TRBJ1-3; a weak D match, TRBD1 (6 bases). Trimming left V 0 bases short and J 4 bases short, with 10 bases between. The germline gives CDR1 MNHEY, CDR2 SVGAGI. This CDR3 contains 15 residues. The CDR3 bases are TGTGCCAGCAGTTACTCGCCAGGGGACGGAAACACCATATATTTT. Protein product: CASSYSPGDGNTIYF.

The gene calls are TRBV7-8 and TRBJ2-1, with 10 bases fitting TRBD1. This CDR3 contains 16 residues. Germline loops: CDR1 SGHVS, CDR2 FQNEAQ. Unmatched junction bases numbered 7, after V lost 0 bases and J lost 8 bases. The CDR3: CASSLAGTGVFDEQFF. CDR3 sequence (DNA): TGTGCCAGCAGCTTAGCCGGGACAGGGGTTTTCGATGAGCAGTTCTTC.

V gene TRBV7-9 combines with J gene TRBJ2-6; perhaps D is TRBD1 or TRBD2 (6 bases each). V lost 0 bases and J lost 7, with 13 bases in between. CDR3 size: 16 residues. The V gene's germline CDR1 is SEHNR and CDR2 FQNEAQ (reference sequence). Here the CDR3 reads CASSLAEGGVANVLTF. The CDR3 DNA reads as TGTGCCAGCAGCTTAGCGGAGGGGGGAGTTGCCAACGTCCTGACTTTC.

V is TRBV5-4 and J is TRBJ2-1; maybe TRBD1 (6 bases). The CDR3 is 15 residues long. Germline loops: CDR1 SGHNT, CDR2 YYREEE (reference sequence). Trimming stripped 3 bases from V and 2 bases from J, with 12 bases between. The CDR3 DNA sequence: TGTGCCAGCAGCTCAGACAGGTTGGCCTACAATGAGCAGTTCTTC. It codes for CASSSDRLAYNEQFF.

V and J are TRBV30 and TRBJ2-5; 7 positions match TRBD2. Germline values: CDR1 GTSNPN, CDR2 SVGIG (reference sequence). V trimming: 3 bases; J trimming: 5 bases; junction bases outside the gene matches: 12. The CDR3 runs to 15 residues. Here the CDR3 reads CAWSPGAVGGETQYF. DNA for the CDR3: TGTGCCTGGAGCCCCGGGGCGGTGGGAGGGGAGACCCAGTACTTC.

V gene TRBV12-5 combines with J gene TRBJ2-3; perhaps TRBD2 as D (6 bases). Germline lookup yields CDR1 LGHNT and CDR2 FRNRAP. Trimming removed 0 bases from V and 2 bases from J, with 12 bases in between. CDR3 size: 16 residues. CDR3 amino acids: CASGLVVGGNTDTQYF. CDR3 in DNA: TGTGCTAGTGGTTTGGTAGTCGGGGGTAACACAGATACGCAGTATTTT.

The V gene is TRBV2, the J gene TRBJ2-1; 11 bases line up with TRBD2. V shed 2 bases and J 7 bases; nucleotides not matched to a gene: 4. Germline CDR1 reads SNHLY; CDR2 reads FYNNEI. This CDR3 region has 15 residues. CDR3 loop: CASSEIAGGANEQFF. The CDR3 nucleotides are TGTGCCAGCAGTGAAATAGCGGGGGGGGCGAATGAGCAGTTCTTC.

In its sample, this clone was seen once. The gene calls are TRBV6-4 and TRBJ2-3; possibly TRBD1 or TRBD2 for D (6 bases each). V lost 2 bases and J 2 bases, leaving 8 bases between the germline ends. There are 14 residues in the CDR3. Germline V CDR1 and CDR2: MRHNA, SNTAGT. The CDR3: CASSDGGPTDTQYF. In nucleotides, the CDR3 is TGTGCCAGCAGTGACGGGGGGCCCACAGATACGCAGTATTTT.

This clone was picked up one time. This chain joins TRBV18 and TRBJ1-2, with no clear D. The germline gives CDR1 KGHSH, CDR2 LQKENI. The ends were cut back, 0 bases at V and 5 bases at J, with 7 bases in the middle. The CDR3 sequence is 13 residues long. The chain's CDR3 is CASSPPVLYGYTF. In DNA, the CDR3 is TGTGCCAGCTCACCACCGGTGTTATATGGCTACACCTTC.